This T cell receptor (beta chain) derives from a study of high-grade serous ovarian cancer treatment subgroups. Libraries were prepared by immunoSEQ multiplex PCR; TCRdb keeps only in-frame clonotypes and omits some of them. The sample includes a few thousand clones, about 76% of them seen just once. The germline CDR1 and CDR2 sequences are SGHAT and FQNNGV. The length of the CDR3 is 15 residues. Unmatched junction bases numbered 6, after V lost 1 base and J lost 5 bases. The tumor samples were collected prior to definitive surgery or chemotherapy. The gene calls are TRBV11-2 and TRBJ2-7, with TRBD2 matching over 9 bases. The TCR sequence derives from a human donor with high-grade serous ovarian cancer. Sequenced sample: tumor tissue. The CDR3 spells CASSLGRGGANEQYF. The CDR3 DNA reads as TGTGCCAGCAGCTTAGGGCGCGGGGGGGCCAACGAGCAGTACTTC.